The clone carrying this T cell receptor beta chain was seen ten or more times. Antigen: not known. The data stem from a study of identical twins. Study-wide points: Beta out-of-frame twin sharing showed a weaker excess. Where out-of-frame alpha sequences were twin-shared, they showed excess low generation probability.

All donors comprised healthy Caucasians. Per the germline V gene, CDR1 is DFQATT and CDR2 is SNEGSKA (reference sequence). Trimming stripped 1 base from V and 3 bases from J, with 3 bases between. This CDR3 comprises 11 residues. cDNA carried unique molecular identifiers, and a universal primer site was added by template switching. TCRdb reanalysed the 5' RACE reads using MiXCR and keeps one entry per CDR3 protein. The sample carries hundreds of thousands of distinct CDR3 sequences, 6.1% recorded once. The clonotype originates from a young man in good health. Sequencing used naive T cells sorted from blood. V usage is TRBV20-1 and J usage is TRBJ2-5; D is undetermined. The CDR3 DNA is TGCAGTGCTAGAGCCGAAGAGACCCAGTACTTC. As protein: CSARAEETQYF.